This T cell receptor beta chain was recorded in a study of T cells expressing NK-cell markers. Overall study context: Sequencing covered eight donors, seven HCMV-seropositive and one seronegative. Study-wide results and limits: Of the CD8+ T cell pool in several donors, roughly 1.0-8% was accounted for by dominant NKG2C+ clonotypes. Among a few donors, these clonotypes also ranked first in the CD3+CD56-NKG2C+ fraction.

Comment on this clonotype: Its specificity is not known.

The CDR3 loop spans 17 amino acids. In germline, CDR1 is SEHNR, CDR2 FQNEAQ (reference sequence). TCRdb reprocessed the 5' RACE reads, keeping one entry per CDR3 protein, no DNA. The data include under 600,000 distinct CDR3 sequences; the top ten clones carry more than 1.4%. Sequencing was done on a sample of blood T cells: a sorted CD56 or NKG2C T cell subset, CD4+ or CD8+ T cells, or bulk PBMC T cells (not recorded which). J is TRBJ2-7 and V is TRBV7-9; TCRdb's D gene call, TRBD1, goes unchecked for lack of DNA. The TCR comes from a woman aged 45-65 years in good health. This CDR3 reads CASSSPEGRISSYEQYF.